One T cell receptor (beta chain) is described in this entry. This sample is part of a study of long-term antiretroviral therapy in people with HIV. Version v3.0 of the immunoSEQ assay was performed at survey level. The assay was immunoSEQ multiplex PCR, and TCRdb's table has in-frame clones only and misses some. The sample lists tens of thousands of clones, over 70% occurring once. The CDR3 is made up of 15 amino acids. V usage is TRBV21-1 and J usage is TRBJ1-5; the table's D call of TRBD1 was not tested on the DNA. TRBV21-1 is flagged as a pseudogene. This specimen was unsorted PBMCs, taken 0.3 years after starting antiretroviral therapy. This TCR derives from a man between 50 and 59 years old with HIV. The CDR3 spells CASSLRSDSNQPQHF. Here the CDR3 DNA reads TGTGCCAGCAGCCTCAGGTCCGATAGCAATCAGCCCCAGCATTTT.